The subject of this entry is one T cell receptor (beta chain). This record belongs to a study of blood T cell repertoires in COVID-19. Looking at the study overall: Spain, Italy and the United States supplied samples that represented acute and convalescent COVID-19. PBMCs, B-cell-depleted T cells, or T cells provided the cDNA or gDNA that made up the material.

Only in-frame clones appear in the TCRdb table, and some are missing; sequencing was by immunoSEQ multiplex PCR. The sample holds some 300,000 clones, around 90% seen once. The trim removed 3 bases at V and 7 bases at J, leaving 16 bases unmatched. This CDR3 has 17 amino acids. Germline assignment: CDR1 MNHEY and CDR2 SMNVEV (reference sequence). This rearrangement joins TRBV27 to TRBJ1-1; TRBD1 matches at 8 bases. Sequenced material: peripheral blood. The receptor comes from a man between 18 and 35 years old with active or convalescent COVID-19. CDR3 protein: CASSLTGLTGDDGEAFF. The CDR3 DNA reads TGTGCCAGCAGTTTGACAGGGTTGACAGGGGACGATGGTGAAGCTTTCTTT.